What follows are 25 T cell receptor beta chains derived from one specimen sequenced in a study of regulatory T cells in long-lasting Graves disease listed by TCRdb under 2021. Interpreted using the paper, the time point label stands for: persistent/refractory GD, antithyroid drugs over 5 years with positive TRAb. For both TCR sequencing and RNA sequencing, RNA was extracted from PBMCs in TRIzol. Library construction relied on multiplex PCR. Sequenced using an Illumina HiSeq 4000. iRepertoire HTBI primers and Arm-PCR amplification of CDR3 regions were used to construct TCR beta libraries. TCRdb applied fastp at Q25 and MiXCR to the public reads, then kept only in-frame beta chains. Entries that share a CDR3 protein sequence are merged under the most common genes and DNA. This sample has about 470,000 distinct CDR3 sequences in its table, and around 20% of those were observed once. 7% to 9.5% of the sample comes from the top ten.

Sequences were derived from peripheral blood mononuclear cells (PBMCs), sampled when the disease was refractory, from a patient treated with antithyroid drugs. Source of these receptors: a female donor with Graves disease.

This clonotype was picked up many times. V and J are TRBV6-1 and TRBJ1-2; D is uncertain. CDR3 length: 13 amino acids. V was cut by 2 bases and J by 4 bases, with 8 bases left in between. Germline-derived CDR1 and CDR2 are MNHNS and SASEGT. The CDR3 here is CASSEIASYGYTF. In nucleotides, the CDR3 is TGTGCCAGCAGTGAAATCGCGAGCTATGGCTACACCTTC.

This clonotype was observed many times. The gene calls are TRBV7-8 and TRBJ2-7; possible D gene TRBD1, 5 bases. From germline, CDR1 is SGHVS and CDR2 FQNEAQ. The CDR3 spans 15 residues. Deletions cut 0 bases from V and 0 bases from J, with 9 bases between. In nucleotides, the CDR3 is TGTGCCAGCAGCTTAGCGCAGGACAACTCCTACGAGCAGTACTTC. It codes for CASSLAQDNSYEQYF. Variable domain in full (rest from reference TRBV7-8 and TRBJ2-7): GAGVSQSPRYKVAKRGQDVALRCDPISGHVSLFWYQQALGQGPEFLTYFQNEAQLDKSGLPSDRFFAERPEGSVSTLKIQRTQQEDSAVYLCASSLAQDNSYEQYFGPGTRLTVT.

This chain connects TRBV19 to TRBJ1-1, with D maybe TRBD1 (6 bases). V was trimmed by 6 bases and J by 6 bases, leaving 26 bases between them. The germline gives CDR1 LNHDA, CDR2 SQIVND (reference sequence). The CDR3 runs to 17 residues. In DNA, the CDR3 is TGTGCCAGTAGCAGCGGGGGGCACGGATCCCGGGGCGCTGAAGCTTTCTTT. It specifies CASSSGGHGSRGAEAFF.

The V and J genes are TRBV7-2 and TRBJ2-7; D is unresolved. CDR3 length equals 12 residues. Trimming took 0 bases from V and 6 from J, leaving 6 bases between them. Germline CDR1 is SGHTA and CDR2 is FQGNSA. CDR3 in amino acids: CASSLATSEQYF. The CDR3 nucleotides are TGTGCCAGCAGCTTAGCCACTTCCGAGCAGTACTTC.

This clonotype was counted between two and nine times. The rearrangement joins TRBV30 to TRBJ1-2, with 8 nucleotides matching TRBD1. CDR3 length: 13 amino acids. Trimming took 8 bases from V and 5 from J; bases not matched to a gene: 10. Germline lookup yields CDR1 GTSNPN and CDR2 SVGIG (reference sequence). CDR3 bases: TGTGCCGGGGGGAAGGACAGGGCGTATGGCTACACCTTC. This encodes CAGGKDRAYGYTF. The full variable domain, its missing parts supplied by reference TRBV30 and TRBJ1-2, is SQTIHQWPATLVQPVGSPLSLECTVEGTSNPNLYWYRQAAGRGLQLLFYSVGIGQISSEVPQNLSASRPQDRQFILSSKKLLLSDSGFYLCAGGKDRAYGYTFGSGTRLTVV.

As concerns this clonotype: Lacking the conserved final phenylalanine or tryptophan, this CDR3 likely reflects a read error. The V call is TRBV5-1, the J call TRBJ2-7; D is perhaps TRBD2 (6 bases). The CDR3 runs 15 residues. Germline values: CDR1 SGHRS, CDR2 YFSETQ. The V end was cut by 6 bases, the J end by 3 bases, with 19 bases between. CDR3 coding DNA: TGCGCCAGCAACACGGGGGAGAGTGGGAACTACGAGCAGTACTCC. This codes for CASNTGESGNYEQYS.

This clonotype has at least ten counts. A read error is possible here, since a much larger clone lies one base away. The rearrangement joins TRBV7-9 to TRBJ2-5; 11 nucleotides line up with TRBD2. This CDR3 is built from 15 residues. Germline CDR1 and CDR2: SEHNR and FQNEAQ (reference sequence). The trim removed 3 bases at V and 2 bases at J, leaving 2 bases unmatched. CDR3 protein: CASSFGTSGQETQYF. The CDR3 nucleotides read TGTGCCAGCAGCTTTGGGACTAGCGGACAAGAGACCCAGTACTTC.

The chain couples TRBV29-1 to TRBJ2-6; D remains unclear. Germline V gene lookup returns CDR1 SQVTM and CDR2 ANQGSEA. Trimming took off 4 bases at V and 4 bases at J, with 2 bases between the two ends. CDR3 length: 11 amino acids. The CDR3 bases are TGCAGCGTTGCCGGGGCCAACGTCCTGACTTTC. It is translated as CSVAGANVLTF.

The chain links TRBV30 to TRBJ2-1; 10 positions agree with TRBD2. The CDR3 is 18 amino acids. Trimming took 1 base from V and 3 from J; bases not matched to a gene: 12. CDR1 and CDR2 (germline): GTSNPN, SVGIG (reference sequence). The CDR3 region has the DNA TGTGCCTGGAGTGGGACTAGCGGATCCCCTTTCCTCTACAATGAGCAGTTCTTC. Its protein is CAWSGTSGSPFLYNEQFF.

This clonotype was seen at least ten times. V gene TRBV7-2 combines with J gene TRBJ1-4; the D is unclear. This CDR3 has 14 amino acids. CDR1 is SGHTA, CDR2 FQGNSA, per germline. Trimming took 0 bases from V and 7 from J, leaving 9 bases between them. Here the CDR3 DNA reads TGTGCCAGCAGCTTAGCTTCGCGGGGTGAAAAACTGTTTTTT. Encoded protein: CASSLASRGEKLFF.

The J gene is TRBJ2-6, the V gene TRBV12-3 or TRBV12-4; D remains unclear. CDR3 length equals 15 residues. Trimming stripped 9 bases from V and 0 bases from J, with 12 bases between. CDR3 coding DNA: TGTGCCAGTCATACGACCCGCTCTGGGGCCAACGTCCTGACTTTC. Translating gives CASHTTRSGANVLTF.

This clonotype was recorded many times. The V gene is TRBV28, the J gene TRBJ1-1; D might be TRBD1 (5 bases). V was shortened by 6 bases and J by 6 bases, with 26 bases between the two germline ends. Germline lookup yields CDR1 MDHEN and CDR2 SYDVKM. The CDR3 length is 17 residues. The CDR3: CASRSRTNRDPFPEAFF. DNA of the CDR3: TGTGCCAGCAGGAGCCGGACAAACCGAGACCCATTCCCTGAAGCTTTCTTT.

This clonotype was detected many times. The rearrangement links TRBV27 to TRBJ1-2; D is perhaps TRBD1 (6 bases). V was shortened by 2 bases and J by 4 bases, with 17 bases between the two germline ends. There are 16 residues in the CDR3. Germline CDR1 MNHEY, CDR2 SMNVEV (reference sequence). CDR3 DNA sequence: TGTGCCAGCAGTTTAAGTTCGGGGGGCAGCGGCTATGGCTACACCTTC. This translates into CASSLSSGGSGYGYTF.

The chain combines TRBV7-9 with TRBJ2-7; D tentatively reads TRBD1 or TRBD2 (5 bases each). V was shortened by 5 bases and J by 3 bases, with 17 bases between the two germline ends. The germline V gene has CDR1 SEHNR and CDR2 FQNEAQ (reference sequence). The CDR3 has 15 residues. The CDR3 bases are TGTGCCAGCAGCCCAGTCAGTGGGGACCTCTACGAGCAGTACTTC. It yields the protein CASSPVSGDLYEQYF.

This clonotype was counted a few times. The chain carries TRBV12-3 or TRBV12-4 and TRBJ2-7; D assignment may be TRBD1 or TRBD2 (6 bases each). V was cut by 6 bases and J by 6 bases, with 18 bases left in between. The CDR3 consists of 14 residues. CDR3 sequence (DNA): TGTGCCAGCAGATTCTTGGGGGGCGAGGCCGAGCAGTACTTC. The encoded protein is CASRFLGGEAEQYF.

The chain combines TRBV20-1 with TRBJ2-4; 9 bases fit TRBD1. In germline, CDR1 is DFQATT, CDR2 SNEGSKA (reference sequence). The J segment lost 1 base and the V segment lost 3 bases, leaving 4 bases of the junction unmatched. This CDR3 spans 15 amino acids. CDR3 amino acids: CSASQTGGAKNIQYF. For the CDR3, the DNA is TGCAGTGCTAGCCAGACAGGGGGGGCCAAAAACATTCAGTACTTC.

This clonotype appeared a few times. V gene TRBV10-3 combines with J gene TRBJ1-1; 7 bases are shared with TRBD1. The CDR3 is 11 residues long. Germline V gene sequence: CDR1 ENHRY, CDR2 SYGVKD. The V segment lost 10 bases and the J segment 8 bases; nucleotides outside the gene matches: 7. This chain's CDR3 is CATLQGGEAFF. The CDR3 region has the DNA TGTGCCACCCTGCAGGGGGGCGAAGCTTTCTTT.

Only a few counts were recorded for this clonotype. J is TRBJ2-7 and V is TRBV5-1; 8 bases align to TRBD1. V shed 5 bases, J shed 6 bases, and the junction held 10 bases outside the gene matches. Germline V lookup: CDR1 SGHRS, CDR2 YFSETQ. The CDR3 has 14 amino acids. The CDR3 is CASSFQDREAEQYF. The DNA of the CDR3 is TGCGCCAGCAGTTTCCAGGACAGGGAAGCCGAGCAGTACTTC.

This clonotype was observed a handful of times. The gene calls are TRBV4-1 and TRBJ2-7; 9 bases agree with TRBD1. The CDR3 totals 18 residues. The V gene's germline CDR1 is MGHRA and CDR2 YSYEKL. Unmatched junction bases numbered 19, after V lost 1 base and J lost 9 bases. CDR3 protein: CASSQVTLGTGNVTTQYF. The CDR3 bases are TGCGCCAGCAGCCAAGTGACTTTAGGGACAGGGAATGTTACGACGCAGTACTTC.

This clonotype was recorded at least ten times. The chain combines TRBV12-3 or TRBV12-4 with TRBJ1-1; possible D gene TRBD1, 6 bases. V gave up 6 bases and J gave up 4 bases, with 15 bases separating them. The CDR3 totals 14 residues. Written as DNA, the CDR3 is TGTGCCAGCAGCCGACAGGCATTTCCCACTGAAGCTTTCTTT. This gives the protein CASSRQAFPTEAFF.

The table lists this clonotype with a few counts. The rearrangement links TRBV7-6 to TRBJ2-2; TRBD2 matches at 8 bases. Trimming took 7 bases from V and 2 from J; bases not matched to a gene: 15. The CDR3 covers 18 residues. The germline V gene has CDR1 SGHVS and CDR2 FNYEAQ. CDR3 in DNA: TGTGCCAGCACCCTAAGGGTACTAGCGGAAATTAACACCGGGGAGCTGTTTTTT. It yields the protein CASTLRVLAEINTGELFF. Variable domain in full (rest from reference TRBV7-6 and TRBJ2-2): GAGVSQSPRYKVTKRGQDVALRCDPISGHVSLYWYRQALGQGPEFLTYFNYEAQQDKSGLPNDRFSAERPEGSISTLTIQRTEQRDSAMYRCASTLRVLAEINTGELFFGEGSRLTVL.

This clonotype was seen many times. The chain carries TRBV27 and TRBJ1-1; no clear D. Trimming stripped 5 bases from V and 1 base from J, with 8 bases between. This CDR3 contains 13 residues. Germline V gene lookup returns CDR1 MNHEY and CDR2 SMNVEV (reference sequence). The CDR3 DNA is TGTGCCAGCAGTATGGGCGCGAACACTGAAGCTTTCTTT. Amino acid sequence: CASSMGANTEAFF.

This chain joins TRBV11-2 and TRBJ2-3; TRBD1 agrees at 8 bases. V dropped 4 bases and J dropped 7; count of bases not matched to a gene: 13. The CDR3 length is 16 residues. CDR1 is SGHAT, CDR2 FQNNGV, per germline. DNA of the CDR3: TGTGCCAGCAGCTACTGGGGACAGGAAATCCAAAATACGCAGTATTTT. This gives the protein CASSYWGQEIQNTQYF.

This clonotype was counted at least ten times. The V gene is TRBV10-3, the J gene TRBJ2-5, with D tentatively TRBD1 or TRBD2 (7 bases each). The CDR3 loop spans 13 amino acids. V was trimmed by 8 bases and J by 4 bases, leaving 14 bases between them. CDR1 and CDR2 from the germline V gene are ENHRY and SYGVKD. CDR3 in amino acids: CAIGAGGGETQYF. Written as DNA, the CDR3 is TGTGCCATCGGGGCAGGGGGGGGAGAGACCCAGTACTTC.

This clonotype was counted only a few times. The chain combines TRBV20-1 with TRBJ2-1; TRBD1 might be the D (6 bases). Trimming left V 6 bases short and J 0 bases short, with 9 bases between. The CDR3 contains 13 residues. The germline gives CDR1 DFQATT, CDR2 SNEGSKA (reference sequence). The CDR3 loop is CSALDSSYNEQFF. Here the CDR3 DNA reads TGCAGTGCCCTGGACAGCTCCTACAATGAGCAGTTCTTC.